The rows below give T cell receptor beta chains drawn from one sample of a study of shared clonotypes between healthy human individuals. TCRdb's table, derived via immunoSEQ multiplex PCR, lists solely in-frame clones and lacks some. The sample shows 450,000 to 550,000 clones, around 74% of them seen only once. The sample comprised PBMCs. Every receptor here comes from a woman aged 40 to 50 in good health. Some clones in this sample may be carry-over from other donors' samples. The CDR3 runs from the conserved cysteine through the conserved F or W. The order of the fields is CDR3 DNA, CDR3 protein, J gene, V gene, clone size, D gene. D genes are given only for firm matches. Clone size is not always given. Where it is, it says once, few, many or a class for expanded clones.

cdr3_nt: TGTGCCTGGAGTGTCACTTCCCTGGGGGAAGCTTTCTTT; cdr3_aa: CAWSVTSLGEAFF; j_call: TRBJ1-1; v_call: TRBV30; clone_size: NA; d_call: NA
cdr3_nt: TGTGCCACCCTCGTCGGGGGGCCCCTTAAGAACACTGAAGCTTTCTTT; cdr3_aa: CATLVGGPLKNTEAFF; j_call: TRBJ1-1; v_call: TRBV19; clone_size: NA; d_call: NA
cdr3_nt: TGTGCCAGCTCTGGACTAGCGGGCACCGGGGAGCTGTTTTTT; cdr3_aa: CASSGLAGTGELFF; j_call: TRBJ2-2; v_call: TRBV18; clone_size: NA; d_call: TRBD2
cdr3_nt: TGTGCCAGCAGCTTAGCGCGGGAACCATTCTACGAGCAGTACTTC; cdr3_aa: CASSLAREPFYEQYF; j_call: TRBJ2-7; v_call: TRBV7-2; clone_size: NA; d_call: NA
cdr3_nt: TGTGCCAGCAGTGACGCTGGACTAGCGGACTACAATGAGCAGTTCTTC; cdr3_aa: CASSDAGLADYNEQFF; j_call: TRBJ2-1; v_call: TRBV6-4; clone_size: NA; d_call: TRBD2
cdr3_nt: TGTGCCAGCAGCTTGTCGGGGAGCACTGAAGCTTTCTTT; cdr3_aa: CASSLSGSTEAFF; j_call: TRBJ1-1; v_call: TRBV11-1; clone_size: few; d_call: NA
cdr3_nt: TGTGCCAGCAAGCTGACAAACTCCTACGAGCAGTACTTC; cdr3_aa: CASKLTNSYEQYF; j_call: TRBJ2-7; v_call: TRBV28; clone_size: NA; d_call: NA
cdr3_nt: TGCGCCACCCAAGACAGGGGGATTTACGAGCAGTACTTC; cdr3_aa: CATQDRGIYEQYF; j_call: TRBJ2-7; v_call: TRBV10-2; clone_size: NA; d_call: TRBD1
cdr3_nt: TGCACTTCGGGGGGGCGGCGGGGTGAGCCCCAGCATTTT; cdr3_aa: CTSGGRRGEPQHF; j_call: TRBJ1-5; v_call: TRBV1; clone_size: NA; d_call: NA
cdr3_nt: TGTGCCAGCAGTGAAGGGGCCAGCCGTAGCGTCCGGGAGCTGTTTTTT; cdr3_aa: CASSEGASRSVRELFF; j_call: TRBJ2-2; v_call: TRBV2; clone_size: once; d_call: NA
cdr3_nt: TGTGCCAGCAGCTACACAGGGAGCTCCTACAATGAGCAGTTCTTC; cdr3_aa: CASSYTGSSYNEQFF; j_call: TRBJ2-1; v_call: TRBV7-3; clone_size: NA; d_call: NA
cdr3_nt: TGTGCCAGCAGGCCGGGACAATCCCCAGGCTACAATGAGCAGTTCTTC; cdr3_aa: CASRPGQSPGYNEQFF; j_call: TRBJ2-1; v_call: TRBV27; clone_size: NA; d_call: NA
cdr3_nt: TGTGCCAGCAGTGCGGGGCCGGAGAACACTGAAGCTTTCTTT; cdr3_aa: CASSAGPENTEAFF; j_call: TRBJ1-1; v_call: TRBV6-1; clone_size: few; d_call: NA
cdr3_nt: TGCGCCAGCAATAGCGGGAGTTGGACCGGGGAGCTGTTTTTT; cdr3_aa: CASNSGSWTGELFF; j_call: TRBJ2-2; v_call: TRBV5-1; clone_size: NA; d_call: TRBD2
cdr3_nt: TGTGCCAGCAGCTTAGGGTTACAGGTAAATGAGCAGTTCTTC; cdr3_aa: CASSLGLQVNEQFF; j_call: TRBJ2-1; v_call: TRBV7-9; clone_size: NA; d_call: NA
cdr3_nt: TGTGCCAGCCGGGCGGACAGGGCGAACACTGAAGCTTTCTTT; cdr3_aa: CASRADRANTEAFF; j_call: TRBJ1-1; v_call: TRBV27; clone_size: few; d_call: TRBD1
cdr3_nt: TGTGCCAGCGGGATAGCGGGAACCGACGAGCAGTACTTC; cdr3_aa: CASGIAGTDEQYF; j_call: TRBJ2-7; v_call: TRBV28; clone_size: NA; d_call: TRBD2
cdr3_nt: TGTGCCAGCAGCATAGGGGGCAGGGGTGAGACCCAGTACTTC; cdr3_aa: CASSIGGRGETQYF; j_call: TRBJ2-5; v_call: TRBV28; clone_size: NA; d_call: TRBD1
cdr3_nt: TGTGCCAGCAGCTTGGGGATGGGTAGCACAGATACGCAGTATTTT; cdr3_aa: CASSLGMGSTDTQYF; j_call: TRBJ2-3; v_call: TRBV5-5; clone_size: NA; d_call: NA
cdr3_nt: TGTGCCACAGAGGGACAGGGGTCCTACGAGCAGTACTTC; cdr3_aa: CATEGQGSYEQYF; j_call: TRBJ2-7; v_call: TRBV15; clone_size: NA; d_call: TRBD1
cdr3_nt: TGTGCCAGCAGCCTGGAACAACGGAACACTGAAGCTTTCTTT; cdr3_aa: CASSLEQRNTEAFF; j_call: TRBJ1-1; v_call: TRBV5-4; clone_size: NA; d_call: NA
cdr3_nt: TGTGCCAGCAGCCCAGGACAGCTACTTGGCAATGAGCAGTTCTTC; cdr3_aa: CASSPGQLLGNEQFF; j_call: TRBJ2-1; v_call: TRBV7-3; clone_size: NA; d_call: NA
cdr3_nt: TGTGCCAGCAGCTTGGCTAGCGGATTATACAATGAGCAGTTCTTC; cdr3_aa: CASSLASGLYNEQFF; j_call: TRBJ2-1; v_call: TRBV5-4; clone_size: many; d_call: TRBD2
cdr3_nt: TGTGCCAGCTCATCGTCGACAGGAAAAATGAACACTGAAGCTTTCTTT; cdr3_aa: CASSSSTGKMNTEAFF; j_call: TRBJ1-1; v_call: TRBV18; clone_size: NA; d_call: NA
cdr3_nt: TGTGCCAGAAGCTTAAAGCGGAACACCGGGGAGCTGTTTTTT; cdr3_aa: CARSLKRNTGELFF; j_call: TRBJ2-2; v_call: TRBV5-3; clone_size: NA; d_call: NA
cdr3_nt: TGTGCCAGCTCACCAAAACTGGCGGGGACCTACGAGCAGTACTTC; cdr3_aa: CASSPKLAGTYEQYF; j_call: TRBJ2-7; v_call: TRBV18; clone_size: NA; d_call: NA
cdr3_nt: TGCGCCAGCACCCCGAGCTTGGGCAGGATCTACGAGCAGTACTTC; cdr3_aa: CASTPSLGRIYEQYF; j_call: TRBJ2-7; v_call: TRBV4-3; clone_size: many; d_call: NA
cdr3_nt: TGCGCCAGCAGCCAAGGACAGGGGTCCTACAATGAGCAGTTCTTC; cdr3_aa: CASSQGQGSYNEQFF; j_call: TRBJ2-1; v_call: TRBV4-3; clone_size: NA; d_call: TRBD1
cdr3_nt: TGCGCCAGCAGAGTCGGGAGTGTATCGGATACGCAGTATTTT; cdr3_aa: CASRVGSVSDTQYF; j_call: TRBJ2-3; v_call: TRBV5-1; clone_size: NA; d_call: NA
cdr3_nt: TGTGCCAGCAGCTTAGCGGGAGGTACCGGGGAGCTGTTTTTT; cdr3_aa: CASSLAGGTGELFF; j_call: TRBJ2-2; v_call: TRBV7-9; clone_size: NA; d_call: NA
cdr3_nt: TGTGCCAGCAGCAAGGACAGCAAGGCCTACGAGCAGTACTTC; cdr3_aa: CASSKDSKAYEQYF; j_call: TRBJ2-7; v_call: TRBV2; clone_size: NA; d_call: NA
cdr3_nt: TGTGCCACCCGCTGGGGGCAGAACACCGGGGAGCTGTTTTTT; cdr3_aa: CATRWGQNTGELFF; j_call: TRBJ2-2; v_call: TRBV27; clone_size: NA; d_call: NA
cdr3_nt: TGTGCCAGCAGCTTAGACTCCCGAGGCGGGGAGCTGTTTTTT; cdr3_aa: CASSLDSRGGELFF; j_call: TRBJ2-2; v_call: TRBV7-2; clone_size: NA; d_call: NA
cdr3_nt: TGTGCCAGCAGCACGGGACTAGCGGGAGGGCCATCTTCGGGGGAGCAGTTCTTC; cdr3_aa: CASSTGLAGGPSSGEQFF; j_call: TRBJ2-1; v_call: TRBV27; clone_size: NA; d_call: TRBD2
cdr3_nt: TGTGCCAGCAGTTTAACCCCAGGACAAAGGGGGAACACTGAAGCTTTCTTT; cdr3_aa: CASSLTPGQRGNTEAFF; j_call: TRBJ1-1; v_call: TRBV27; clone_size: NA; d_call: NA
cdr3_nt: TGTGCCAGCAGCTTCTCGGGACTAGCCTACAATGAGCAGTTCTTC; cdr3_aa: CASSFSGLAYNEQFF; j_call: TRBJ2-1; v_call: TRBV11-2; clone_size: NA; d_call: TRBD2
cdr3_nt: TGTGCCAGCAGCTCGGATAGCAATCAGCCCCAGCATTTT; cdr3_aa: CASSSDSNQPQHF; j_call: TRBJ1-5; v_call: TRBV5-6; clone_size: NA; d_call: NA
cdr3_nt: TGTGCCAGCAGTGAAGCGGGCGGGGCAGGCTATGGCTACACCTTC; cdr3_aa: CASSEAGGAGYGYTF; j_call: TRBJ1-2; v_call: TRBV6-1; clone_size: NA; d_call: NA
cdr3_nt: TGTGCCAGTAGTACTCAGGAGGGTATCGGGGAGCTGTTTTTT; cdr3_aa: CASSTQEGIGELFF; j_call: TRBJ2-2; v_call: TRBV19; clone_size: once; d_call: NA
cdr3_nt: TGTGCCAGCAGCCTCGAAAGGGTCATCTACGAGCAGTACTTC; cdr3_aa: CASSLERVIYEQYF; j_call: TRBJ2-7; v_call: TRBV28; clone_size: NA; d_call: NA
cdr3_nt: TGCGCCAGCAGCTACCTCGGACCGTCAAGTGGCGATGAGCAGTTCTTC; cdr3_aa: CASSYLGPSSGDEQFF; j_call: TRBJ2-1; v_call: TRBV5-1; clone_size: NA; d_call: NA
cdr3_nt: TGTGCCAGCAGCAGGGGGGGGAGCCGCTCCTACGAGCAGTACTTC; cdr3_aa: CASSRGGSRSYEQYF; j_call: TRBJ2-7; v_call: TRBV7-2; clone_size: NA; d_call: NA
cdr3_nt: TGCGCCAGCAGCTTGGTGGGTGGGGTGGGTCAGCCCCAGCATTTT; cdr3_aa: CASSLVGGVGQPQHF; j_call: TRBJ1-5; v_call: TRBV5-1; clone_size: NA; d_call: NA
cdr3_nt: TGTGCCAGCAGCCCCAACCCACCAGGGTCTGGAAACACCATATATTTT; cdr3_aa: CASSPNPPGSGNTIYF; j_call: TRBJ1-3; v_call: TRBV11-2; clone_size: NA; d_call: NA
cdr3_nt: TGTGCCAGCAGCTTCGACAGTAACACCGGGGAGCTGTTTTTT; cdr3_aa: CASSFDSNTGELFF; j_call: TRBJ2-2; v_call: TRBV7-8; clone_size: once; d_call: NA
cdr3_nt: TGTGCCAGCAGCGTAGGATACAGCGGGAGCATTCGACACGAGCAGTACTTC; cdr3_aa: CASSVGYSGSIRHEQYF; j_call: TRBJ2-7; v_call: TRBV9; clone_size: NA; d_call: TRBD2
cdr3_nt: TGCGCCAGCAGCTTGTCATGGGGGAGTCGAGACGAGCAGTACTTC; cdr3_aa: CASSLSWGSRDEQYF; j_call: TRBJ2-7; v_call: TRBV5-1; clone_size: once; d_call: NA
cdr3_nt: TGTGCCAGCAGCTCACACGGGACAGCCTTAATTTTT; cdr3_aa: CASSSHGTALIF; j_call: TRBJ2-3; v_call: TRBV7-9; clone_size: NA; d_call: TRBD1
cdr3_nt: TGTGCCAGCAGTTTAATTCTAGCGGGAGGACTTCAGTTCTTC; cdr3_aa: CASSLILAGGLQFF; j_call: TRBJ2-1; v_call: TRBV27; clone_size: NA; d_call: TRBD2
cdr3_nt: TGTGCCACCCAATATCGGGGAGGGCCCTACGAGCAGTACTTC; cdr3_aa: CATQYRGGPYEQYF; j_call: TRBJ2-7; v_call: TRBV2; clone_size: NA; d_call: TRBD2
cdr3_nt: TGCCATCAGGGGGCGGGTCCATTCCACTCTGAGCAGTTCTTC; cdr3_aa: CHQGAGPFHSEQFF; j_call: TRBJ2-1; v_call: TRBV2; clone_size: NA; d_call: TRBD1
cdr3_nt: TGCAGCGTTACCCACAGGGGCGTATACAATGAGCAGTTCTTC; cdr3_aa: CSVTHRGVYNEQFF; j_call: TRBJ2-1; v_call: TRBV29-1; clone_size: NA; d_call: TRBD1
cdr3_nt: TGTGCCAGCAGCACCGGACTAGCGGGAAGATCAGATACGCAGTATTTT; cdr3_aa: CASSTGLAGRSDTQYF; j_call: TRBJ2-3; v_call: TRBV5-4; clone_size: NA; d_call: TRBD2
cdr3_nt: TGTGCCAGCTCACCGGGGACTAGCGGGAACGAGCAGTACTTC; cdr3_aa: CASSPGTSGNEQYF; j_call: TRBJ2-7; v_call: TRBV18; clone_size: NA; d_call: TRBD2
cdr3_nt: TGCGCCAGCAGCCAAGTGGCGGGGACTCACGGTGGCTACACCTTC; cdr3_aa: CASSQVAGTHGGYTF; j_call: TRBJ1-2; v_call: TRBV4-3; clone_size: NA; d_call: NA
cdr3_nt: TGTGCCAGCAGCCTTAGGGACGGCAACACTGAAGCTTTCTTT; cdr3_aa: CASSLRDGNTEAFF; j_call: TRBJ1-1; v_call: TRBV5-4; clone_size: NA; d_call: NA
cdr3_nt: TGTGCCAGCAGCTTAAAGGGGCAGGGGGCCGGGGAGCTGTTTTTT; cdr3_aa: CASSLKGQGAGELFF; j_call: TRBJ2-2; v_call: TRBV7-6; clone_size: NA; d_call: TRBD1
cdr3_nt: TGTGCCAGCAGCACTCGGGGTCAGCCCCAGCATTTT; cdr3_aa: CASSTRGQPQHF; j_call: TRBJ1-5; v_call: TRBV5-6; clone_size: NA; d_call: NA
cdr3_nt: TGTGCCAGCAGTTTACCCGGGACAGGGGGCTACGGAACCCCCTACGAGCAGTACTTC; cdr3_aa: CASSLPGTGGYGTPYEQYF; j_call: TRBJ2-7; v_call: TRBV28; clone_size: few; d_call: TRBD1
cdr3_nt: TGTGCCAGCAGCCGACAGACTAGCGGGAGCCGAGATACGCAGTATTTT; cdr3_aa: CASSRQTSGSRDTQYF; j_call: TRBJ2-3; v_call: TRBV7-6; clone_size: NA; d_call: TRBD2